This paragraph reports one T cell receptor beta chain. This sample is part of a study of tumor-infiltrating lymphocytes in oesophageal squamous cell carcinoma. TCRdb independently ran MiXCR on the PCR reads; one entry per CDR3 protein. The repertoire holds 10,000 to 15,000 distinct CDR3 sequences, with around half as singletons. The CDR3 totals 16 residues. Germline V gene data show CDR1 as SGHTA and CDR2 as FQGNSA. The chain is built from TRBV7-2 and TRBJ2-1, with D perhaps TRBD1 (5 bases). The J call may be faulty, since TRBJ2-5 better matches the DNA end. This TCR derives from a male donor with esophageal squamous cell carcinoma. Specimen: esophageal tumor tissue. The CDR3 coding sequence is TGTGCCAGCAGCTCCGACAGAGTAAGGCTAGGAGAGACCCAGTACTTC. The encoded protein is CASSSDRVRLGETQYF.